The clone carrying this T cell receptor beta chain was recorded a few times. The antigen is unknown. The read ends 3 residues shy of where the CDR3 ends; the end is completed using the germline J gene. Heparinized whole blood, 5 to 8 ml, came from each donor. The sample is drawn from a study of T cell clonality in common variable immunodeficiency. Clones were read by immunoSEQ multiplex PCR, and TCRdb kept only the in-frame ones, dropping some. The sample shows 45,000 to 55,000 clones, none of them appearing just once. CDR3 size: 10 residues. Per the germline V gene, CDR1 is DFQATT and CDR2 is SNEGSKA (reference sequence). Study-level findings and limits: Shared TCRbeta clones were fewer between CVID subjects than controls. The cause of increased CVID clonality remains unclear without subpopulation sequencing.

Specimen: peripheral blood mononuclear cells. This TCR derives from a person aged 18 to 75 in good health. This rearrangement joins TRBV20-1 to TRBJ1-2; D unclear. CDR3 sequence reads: CSARAEGYTF. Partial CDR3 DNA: TGCAGTGCTAGAGCAGAGGGC.